A selection of T cell receptor beta chains follows, all from one sample in a study of shared clonotypes between healthy human individuals. Assay: immunoSEQ multiplex PCR; the TCRdb copy retains only in-frame clones and omits some. This table holds around 1.6 million clones, 95% to 99% found once. The specimen was naive CD4+ T cells sorted from blood. The receptors were gathered from a man younger than 40 in good health. Both conserved end residues are part of each CDR3. The order of the fields is D gene, J gene, V gene, clone size, CDR3 protein, CDR3 DNA. The D gene is left open where the match is weak. Clone sizes are given selectively: once, few, many, or a class where the clone is expanded.

D gene: .
J gene: TRBJ1-1
V gene: TRBV28
clone size: .
CDR3 protein: CASSSQTGTNTEAFF
CDR3 DNA: TGTGCCAGCAGTTCCCAGACAGGAACGAACACTGAAGCTTTCTTT

D gene: .
J gene: TRBJ1-5
V gene: TRBV19
clone size: .
CDR3 protein: CASSIGGVRNQPQHF
CDR3 DNA: TGTGCCAGTAGTATTGGGGGGGTACGCAATCAGCCCCAGCATTTT

D gene: .
J gene: TRBJ1-4
V gene: TRBV6-6
clone size: .
CDR3 protein: CASSKQGENEKLFF
CDR3 DNA: TGTGCCAGCAGTAAACAGGGCGAGAATGAAAAACTGTTTTTT

D gene: .
J gene: TRBJ1-5
V gene: TRBV7-8
clone size: .
CDR3 protein: CASSLGSRANQPQHF
CDR3 DNA: TGTGCCAGCAGCTTAGGAAGCAGGGCAAATCAGCCCCAGCATTTT

D gene: .
J gene: TRBJ2-1
V gene: TRBV19
clone size: once
CDR3 protein: CASSPGWGYNEQFF
CDR3 DNA: TGTGCCAGTAGTCCAGGTTGGGGTTACAATGAGCAGTTCTTC

D gene: .
J gene: TRBJ2-5
V gene: TRBV29-1
clone size: .
CDR3 protein: CSVEGQQETQYF
CDR3 DNA: TGCAGCGTTGAAGGGCAGCAAGAGACCCAGTACTTC

D gene: .
J gene: TRBJ2-7
V gene: TRBV25-1
clone size: .
CDR3 protein: CASSGFGPAYEQYF
CDR3 DNA: TGTGCCAGCAGTGGATTCGGACCTGCCTACGAGCAGTACTTC

D gene: .
J gene: TRBJ2-1
V gene: TRBV28
clone size: once
CDR3 protein: CASSWYAGPHNEQFF
CDR3 DNA: TGTGCCAGCAGTTGGTATGCGGGACCCCACAATGAGCAGTTCTTC

D gene: .
J gene: TRBJ2-5
V gene: TRBV2
clone size: .
CDR3 protein: CASMGTAQETQYF
CDR3 DNA: TGTGCCAGCATGGGAACAGCCCAAGAGACCCAGTACTTC

D gene: TRBD1
J gene: TRBJ2-7
V gene: TRBV2
clone size: .
CDR3 protein: CASSSGTGSYEQYF
CDR3 DNA: TGTGCCAGCAGTTCCGGGACAGGTTCCTACGAGCAGTACTTC

D gene: .
J gene: TRBJ2-3
V gene: TRBV11-2
clone size: .
CDR3 protein: CASSLFGGSSTDTQYF
CDR3 DNA: TGTGCCAGCAGCTTATTTGGGGGGTCTAGCACAGATACGCAGTATTTT

D gene: TRBD2
J gene: TRBJ2-7
V gene: TRBV27
clone size: .
CDR3 protein: CASRTGLAGHEQYF
CDR3 DNA: TGTGCCAGCCGAACCGGACTAGCGGGACACGAGCAGTACTTC

D gene: .
J gene: TRBJ2-2
V gene: TRBV11-2
clone size: .
CDR3 protein: CASSSTTRWELFF
CDR3 DNA: TGTGCCAGCAGCTCCACTACAAGGTGGGAGCTGTTTTTT

D gene: .
J gene: TRBJ1-3
V gene: TRBV4-3
clone size: .
CDR3 protein: CASSRSTGGNTIYF
CDR3 DNA: TGCGCCAGCAGCCGAAGCACAGGTGGAAACACCATATATTTT

D gene: .
J gene: TRBJ2-7
V gene: TRBV30
clone size: once
CDR3 protein: CAWGGHPSYEQYF
CDR3 DNA: TGTGCCTGGGGCGGACACCCCTCCTACGAGCAGTACTTC

D gene: .
J gene: TRBJ2-2
V gene: TRBV19
clone size: .
CDR3 protein: CASSIGGGGSSTGELFF
CDR3 DNA: TGTGCCAGTAGTATAGGGGGAGGGGGCTCTTCCACCGGGGAGCTGTTTTTT

D gene: .
J gene: TRBJ1-5
V gene: TRBV4-3
clone size: .
CDR3 protein: CASSPVHGLGSQPQHF
CDR3 DNA: TGCGCCAGCAGCCCAGTTCACGGGTTAGGTAGTCAGCCCCAGCATTTT

D gene: TRBD2
J gene: TRBJ2-1
V gene: TRBV7-3
clone size: .
CDR3 protein: CASSFGRATYNEQFF
CDR3 DNA: TGTGCCAGCAGCTTCGGGAGGGCCACCTACAATGAGCAGTTCTTC

D gene: TRBD2
J gene: TRBJ2-3
V gene: TRBV2
clone size: .
CDR3 protein: CASSSGGGRREDTQYF
CDR3 DNA: TGTGCCAGCAGTTCGGGCGGCGGGAGGAGGGAAGATACGCAGTATTTT

D gene: .
J gene: TRBJ1-2
V gene: TRBV6-1
clone size: .
CDR3 protein: CASSEKFGRGYTF
CDR3 DNA: TGTGCCAGCAGTGAAAAATTTGGCCGGGGCTACACCTTC

D gene: .
J gene: TRBJ2-6
V gene: TRBV19
clone size: .
CDR3 protein: CASTKVSGANVLTF
CDR3 DNA: TGTGCCAGTACGAAGGTTTCTGGGGCCAACGTCCTGACTTTC

D gene: .
J gene: TRBJ1-2
V gene: TRBV6-1
clone size: .
CDR3 protein: CASSEEGKRRYGYTF
CDR3 DNA: TGTGCCAGCAGTGAAGAAGGGAAGCGGAGATATGGCTACACCTTC

D gene: TRBD1
J gene: TRBJ2-3
V gene: TRBV18
clone size: .
CDR3 protein: CASSRYLGQGTDTQYF
CDR3 DNA: TGTGCCAGCTCGCGATATCTGGGACAGGGCACAGATACGCAGTATTTT

D gene: .
J gene: TRBJ1-1
V gene: TRBV13
clone size: .
CDR3 protein: CATTLWGEEAEAFF
CDR3 DNA: TGTGCCACCACCTTGTGGGGGGAGGAGGCTGAAGCTTTCTTT

D gene: .
J gene: TRBJ2-3
V gene: TRBV14
clone size: .
CDR3 protein: CASSQATLATQYF
CDR3 DNA: TGTGCCAGCAGCCAAGCGACCCTCGCTACGCAGTATTTT

D gene: TRBD2
J gene: TRBJ2-7
V gene: TRBV28
clone size: .
CDR3 protein: CASSLRTSGSSYEQYF
CDR3 DNA: TGTGCCAGCAGTCTCCGAACTAGCGGGAGTTCCTACGAGCAGTACTTC

D gene: .
J gene: TRBJ2-4
V gene: TRBV28
clone size: .
CDR3 protein: CASSLIPGIAKNIQYF
CDR3 DNA: TGTGCCAGCAGTCTTATACCGGGGATAGCCAAAAACATTCAGTACTTC

D gene: .
J gene: TRBJ1-1
V gene: TRBV11-3
clone size: .
CDR3 protein: CASSLVPGGAFF
CDR3 DNA: TGTGCCAGCAGCTTAGTTCCCGGGGGGGCTTTCTTT

D gene: .
J gene: TRBJ2-7
V gene: TRBV6-5
clone size: .
CDR3 protein: CASNSGYEQYF
CDR3 DNA: TGTGCCAGCAACTCAGGCTACGAGCAGTACTTC

D gene: .
J gene: TRBJ1-3
V gene: TRBV6-4
clone size: .
CDR3 protein: CASSPAGFPSGNTIYF
CDR3 DNA: TGTGCCAGCAGCCCGGCAGGGTTCCCCTCTGGAAACACCATATATTTT

D gene: TRBD1
J gene: TRBJ1-2
V gene: TRBV9
clone size: .
CDR3 protein: CASSVVSGDRAIGYTF
CDR3 DNA: TGTGCCAGCAGCGTAGTATCGGGGGACAGGGCTATCGGCTACACCTTC

D gene: .
J gene: TRBJ2-7
V gene: TRBV6-5
clone size: .
CDR3 protein: CASSYSRVSYEQYF
CDR3 DNA: TGTGCCAGCAGTTACTCGAGGGTCTCCTACGAGCAGTACTTC

D gene: TRBD2
J gene: TRBJ2-5
V gene: TRBV11-3
clone size: once
CDR3 protein: CASSFSGTSETQYF
CDR3 DNA: TGTGCCAGCAGCTTCTCGGGGACTAGCGAGACCCAGTACTTC